This is a list of T cell receptor beta chains from one sample in a study of OX40 agonist ivuxolimab in advanced cancers. Using immunoSEQ multiplex PCR, the repertoire was profiled, and TCRdb retains in-frame clones only, with some absent. The table has tens of thousands of clones, around nine tenths seen once; the top ten hold around 2.5%. The specimen was CD4+ or CD8+ T cells sorted from blood, collected in a trial of the OX40 agonist ivuxolimab. These receptors originate from an adult with an advanced solid tumor such as melanoma, head and neck, liver or kidney cancer. Both conserved end residues are part of each CDR3. D genes are given only for firm matches. Size is stated for part of the rows, as once, few or many counts, or as a class when the clone is expanded.

TRBJ2-7 | - | TRBV5-4 | TRBD2 | CASSLKTSGRLDEQYF | TGTGCCAGCAGCTTGAAAACTAGCGGGAGACTCGACGAGCAGTACTTC
TRBJ2-1 | once | TRBV18 | TRBD2 | CASSQPGLASYNEQFF | TGTGCCAGCTCACAACCGGGACTAGCCTCCTACAATGAGCAGTTCTTC
TRBJ2-1 | - | TRBV7-9 | - | CASSLGLGSAAYNEQFF | TGTGCCAGCAGCTTGGGTTTGGGGAGCGCTGCCTACAATGAGCAGTTCTTC
TRBJ2-7 | - | TRBV6-6 | TRBD1 | CASDRGEQYF | TGTGCCAGCGACAGGGGCGAGCAGTACTTC
TRBJ2-5 | - | TRBV7-2 | - | CASSLGPLETQYF | TGTGCCAGCAGCTTAGGGCCTCTGGAGACCCAGTACTTC
TRBJ1-4 | - | TRBV5-8 | - | CASSLGILDATNEKLFF | TGTGCCAGCAGCTTGGGTATTTTGGATGCAACTAATGAAAAACTGTTTTTT
TRBJ1-1 | once | TRBV19 | - | CASSIAGGTSTEAFF | TGTGCCAGTAGTATAGCCGGGGGGACAAGCACTGAAGCTTTCTTT
TRBJ1-5 | once | TRBV7-9 | - | CASSPTGSNQPQHF | TGTGCCAGCAGCCCCACAGGGAGTAATCAGCCCCAGCATTTT
TRBJ1-2 | - | TRBV27 | - | CASSLSAANYGYTF | TGTGCCAGCAGTTTATCAGCGGCTAACTATGGCTACACCTTC
TRBJ1-1 | - | TRBV19 | - | CASSIKVGEAFF | TGTGCCAGTAGTATAAAGGTCGGTGAAGCTTTCTTT
TRBJ2-1 | - | TRBV6-5 | TRBD1 | CASSPDRAVVNEQFF | TGTGCCAGCAGCCCCGACAGGGCCGTGGTCAATGAGCAGTTCTTC
TRBJ1-6 | - | TRBV7-2 | - | CASSPFGGDNSPLHF | TGTGCCAGCAGCCCCTTTGGAGGGGACAATTCACCCCTCCACTTT
TRBJ2-3 | - | TRBV5-1 | TRBD2 | CASSLVAGGITDTQYF | TGCGCCAGCAGCTTAGTAGCGGGAGGGATCACAGATACGCAGTATTTT
TRBJ2-2 | - | TRBV5-4 | - | CASSSPPGELFF | TGTGCCAGCAGTTCCCCCCCCGGGGAGCTGTTTTTT
TRBJ1-3 | - | TRBV28 | - | CASSLGGNSGNTIYF | TGTGCCAGCAGTTTAGGGGGGAACTCTGGAAACACCATATATTTT
TRBJ1-1 | once | TRBV18 | - | CASSPAGMNTEAFF | TGTGCCAGCTCACCAGCAGGGATGAACACTGAAGCTTTCTTT
TRBJ1-2 | - | TRBV6-5 | - | CASKTTGTPYGYTF | TGTGCCAGCAAAACAACCGGGACACCCTATGGCTACACCTTC
TRBJ1-4 | - | TRBV28 | TRBD1 | CASSPDRGREKLFF | TGTGCCAGCAGTCCCGACAGGGGGCGAGAAAAACTGTTTTTT
TRBJ2-3 | - | TRBV11-2 | - | CASSPSYTQYF | TGTGCCAGCAGCCCCTCTTATACGCAGTATTTT
TRBJ1-2 | - | TRBV18 | - | CASSEGSNYGYTF | TGTGCCAGCTCGGAGGGTTCGAACTATGGCTACACCTTC
TRBJ2-5 | - | TRBV2 | - | CASYPEKETQYF | TGTGCCAGCTACCCTGAAAAAGAGACCCAGTACTTC
TRBJ2-7 | - | TRBV30 | - | CAWSVGQSYEQYF | TGTGCCTGGAGTGTAGGCCAGTCCTACGAGCAGTACTTC
TRBJ1-5 | once | TRBV30 | - | CAWSVGQAPGPQHF | TGTGCCTGGAGTGTAGGGCAGGCCCCTGGGCCCCAGCATTTT
TRBJ2-5 | - | TRBV11-2 | - | CASSRGAETQYF | TGTGCCAGCAGCCGGGGAGCAGAGACCCAGTACTTC
TRBJ1-1 | - | TRBV5-5 | TRBD1 | CASSGGTGGATEAFF | TGTGCCAGCAGCGGAGGGACAGGGGGCGCCACTGAAGCTTTCTTT
TRBJ2-5 | - | TRBV6-6 | - | CASSGTPQETQYF | TGTGCCAGCAGCGGGACTCCGCAGGAGACCCAGTACTTC
TRBJ2-7 | - | TRBV28 | - | CASRSGYASQYF | TGTGCCAGCCGATCGGGATATGCGTCGCAGTACTTC
TRBJ2-7 | - | TRBV27 | TRBD1 | CASSLSSPGTGYEQYF | TGTGCCAGCAGTTTATCAAGTCCCGGGACAGGCTACGAGCAGTACTTC
TRBJ1-4 | - | TRBV28 | TRBD1 | CASSSQGREEKLFF | TGTGCCAGCAGCTCACAGGGGCGGGAGGAAAAACTGTTTTTT
TRBJ1-2 | - | TRBV7-2 | - | CASSLYSVGGYTF | TGTGCCAGCAGCTTATATTCGGTCGGTGGCTACACCTTC
TRBJ2-5 | - | TRBV25-1 | TRBD2 | CASSERTGGVETQYF | TGTGCCAGCAGTGAGAGAACGGGAGGGGTGGAGACCCAGTACTTC
TRBJ2-7 | - | TRBV30 | TRBD2 | CAWDRTSGYEQYF | TGTGCCTGGGACCGGACTAGCGGGTATGAGCAGTACTTC
TRBJ2-7 | - | TRBV5-5 | - | CASSSDGWEDEQYF | TGTGCCAGCAGCTCCGACGGCTGGGAGGACGAGCAGTACTTC
TRBJ1-1 | once | TRBV11-2 | - | CASTRGYEAFF | TGTGCCAGCACTAGGGGATATGAAGCTTTCTTT
TRBJ2-7 | - | TRBV30 | - | CAWEMSAGGEQYF | TGTGCCTGGGAAATGAGCGCCGGGGGCGAGCAGTACTTC
TRBJ2-2 | once | TRBV7-8 | - | CASSFKGMMTGELFF | TGTGCCAGCAGCTTTAAAGGGATGATGACCGGGGAGCTGTTTTTT
TRBJ2-7 | - | TRBV5-1 | - | CASSPLPVGRTEQYF | TGCGCCAGCAGCCCCCTCCCGGTGGGGAGGACCGAGCAGTACTTC
TRBJ2-3 | - | TRBV10-2 | - | CASSGMRSTDTQYF | TGCGCCAGCAGTGGGATGCGGAGCACAGATACGCAGTATTTT
TRBJ2-3 | once | TRBV5-4 | - | CASSPGTVLTDTQYF | TGTGCCAGCAGCCCCGGGACTGTACTAACAGATACGCAGTATTTT
TRBJ1-4 | - | TRBV6-6 | - | CASSYPGGEKLFF | TGTGCCAGCAGTTACCCCGGAGGGGAAAAACTGTTTTTT
TRBJ1-1 | - | TRBV5-6 | - | CASSLPGAGAEAFF | TGTGCCAGCAGCTTACCGGGGGCGGGCGCTGAAGCTTTCTTT
TRBJ2-1 | - | TRBV5-1 | - | CASSPDPIQYNEQFF | TGCGCCAGCAGCCCGGACCCTATACAGTACAATGAGCAGTTCTTC
TRBJ2-7 | - | TRBV18 | TRBD1 | CASSPSVGQVRIYEQYF | TGTGCCAGCTCACCCTCCGTTGGACAGGTCAGGATCTACGAGCAGTACTTC
TRBJ2-7 | few | TRBV27 | - | CASSSDAVREQYF | TGTGCCAGCAGTTCAGATGCCGTGCGTGAGCAGTACTTC
TRBJ2-1 | - | TRBV11-3 | - | CASRGWFGEGFGNEQFF | TGTGCCAGCAGGGGCTGGTTTGGTGAGGGTTTTGGCAATGAGCAGTTCTTC
TRBJ2-2 | - | TRBV7-2 | TRBD2 | CASSLVGSGSFTGELFF | TGTGCCAGCAGCTTAGTAGGGAGCGGGAGTTTCACCGGGGAGCTGTTTTTT
TRBJ1-2 | - | TRBV28 | TRBD1 | CAIAGGFYGYTF | TGTGCCATCGCAGGGGGCTTTTATGGCTACACCTTC
TRBJ2-5 | - | TRBV2 | TRBD2 | CASKLAVQETQYF | TGTGCCAGCAAACTAGCGGTCCAAGAGACCCAGTACTTC
TRBJ2-1 | - | TRBV6-5 | - | CASSYSTVYNEQFF | TGTGCCAGCAGTTACTCGACGGTCTACAATGAGCAGTTCTTC
TRBJ2-5 | - | TRBV7-9 | TRBD2 | CASSLPGLHQETQYF | TGTGCCAGCAGCTTACCGGGACTACACCAAGAGACCCAGTACTTC
TRBJ2-7 | - | TRBV25-1 | - | CASRGPIVGEQYF | TGTGCCAGCAGAGGTCCCATAGTCGGCGAGCAGTACTTC
TRBJ2-6 | - | TRBV4-3 | - | CASSQDPAVSGANVLTF | TGCGCCAGCAGCCAAGATCCTGCAGTTTCTGGGGCCAACGTCCTGACTTTC
TRBJ2-1 | - | TRBV5-1 | - | CASSLVAGRNEQFF | TGCGCCAGCAGCTTGGTGGCAGGGAGGAATGAGCAGTTCTTC
TRBJ2-7 | - | TRBV29-1 | TRBD2 | CSVIQLAGEQYF | TGCAGCGTTATTCAACTAGCGGGAGAGCAGTACTTC
TRBJ2-5 | - | TRBV2 | TRBD2 | CASIKAGGETQYF | TGTGCCAGCATCAAAGCGGGAGGCGAGACCCAGTACTTC
TRBJ2-5 | - | TRBV5-1 | - | CASSSNSWETQYF | TGCGCCAGCAGCTCGAATTCGTGGGAGACCCAGTACTTC
TRBJ1-2 | - | TRBV29-1 | - | CSVEDPGYGYTF | TGCAGCGTTGAAGATCCAGGCTATGGCTACACCTTC
TRBJ2-3 | once | TRBV28 | - | CASSPGQFTDTQYF | TGTGCCAGCAGTCCAGGACAGTTTACAGATACGCAGTATTTT
TRBJ2-7 | - | TRBV6-5 | - | CASSPPILTYEQYF | TGTGCCAGCAGCCCCCCCATACTAACCTACGAGCAGTACTTC